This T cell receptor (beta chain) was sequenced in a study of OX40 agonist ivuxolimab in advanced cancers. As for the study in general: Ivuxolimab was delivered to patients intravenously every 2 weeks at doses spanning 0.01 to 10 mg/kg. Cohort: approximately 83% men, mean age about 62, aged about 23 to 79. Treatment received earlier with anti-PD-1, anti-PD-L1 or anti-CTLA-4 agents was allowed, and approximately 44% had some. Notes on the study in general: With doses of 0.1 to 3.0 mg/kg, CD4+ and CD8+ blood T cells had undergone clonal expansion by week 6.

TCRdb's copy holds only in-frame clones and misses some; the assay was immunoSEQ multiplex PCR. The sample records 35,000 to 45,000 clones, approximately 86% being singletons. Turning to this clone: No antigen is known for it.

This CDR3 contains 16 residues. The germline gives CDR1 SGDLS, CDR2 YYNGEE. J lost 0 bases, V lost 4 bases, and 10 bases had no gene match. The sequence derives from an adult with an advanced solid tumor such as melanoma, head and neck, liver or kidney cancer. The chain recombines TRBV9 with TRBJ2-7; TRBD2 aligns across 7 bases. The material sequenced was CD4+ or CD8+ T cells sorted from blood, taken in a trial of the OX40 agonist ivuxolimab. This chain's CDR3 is CASSPGGGVLSYEQYF. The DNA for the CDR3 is TGTGCCAGCAGCCCCGGCGGGGGAGTCCTCTCCTACGAGCAGTACTTC.